One and the same sample provided the 30 T cell receptor beta chains below, sequenced in a study of CD8+CD57+ T cells in acquired aplastic anemia. TCR beta VDJ and CDR3 profiles were obtained from a genomic DNA template. Each CDR3 protein gets one entry after TCRdb re-called the reads with MiXCR. The data show 35,000 to 50,000 distinct CDR3 sequences, with approximately 71% seen just once and 20% to 30% held by the top ten. The sample was sorted CD4+, CD8+, or CD8+CD57+ T cells (not recorded which) from PBMCs. The receptors shown here come from a human donor in good health, serving as a control.

The chain carries TRBV13 and TRBJ2-1, with D perhaps matching TRBD2 (6 bases). V lost 3 bases and J lost 3, with 12 bases in between. Germline CDR1 and CDR2: PRHDT and FYEKMQ (reference sequence). The CDR3 has 15 amino acids. The CDR3 is CASSLEAGHYNEQFF. The DNA of the CDR3 is TGTGCCAGCAGCTTGGAGGCGGGGCACTACAATGAGCAGTTCTTC.

V and J are TRBV19 and TRBJ1-6; 10 bases are a match to TRBD1. V trimming: 4 bases; J trimming: 3 bases; junction bases outside the gene matches: 3. CDR1 is LNHDA and CDR2 is SQIVND in the germline V gene (reference sequence). This CDR3 spans 16 amino acids. The CDR3, as DNA: TGTGCCAGTAGTAACCGGGACAGGGGCTATAATTCACCCCTCCACTTT. This sequence encodes CASSNRDRGYNSPLHF.

The CDR3 region is CASSESGQYF. In nucleotides, the CDR3 is TGCGCCAGCAGTGAGTCGGGGCAGTATTTT. The chain uses TRBV10-1 and TRBJ2-3; no clear D gene. Trimming removed 0 bases at V and 11 bases at J, with 3 bases between. This CDR3 has 10 amino acids. Germline CDR1 is WNHNN and CDR2 is SYGVQD (reference sequence).

Points on this clonotype: A single base separates this from a much larger clone, so it may be a read error. The rearrangement uses TRBV6-2 or TRBV6-3 and TRBJ2-1; D perhaps matches TRBD2 (7 bases). V was pared by 2 bases and J by 5 bases, with 19 bases between. This CDR3 is 17 amino acids long. Germline V lookup: CDR1 MNHEY, CDR2 SVGEGT. DNA of the CDR3: TGTGCCAGCAGTTACGCTGAATCGGGGGGCACCCACAATGAGCAGTTCTTC. This gives the protein CASSYAESGGTHNEQFF.

This chain connects TRBV9 to TRBJ2-1; no reliable D call. V lost 0 bases, J lost 3 bases, and 10 bases lay in between. This CDR3 region has 15 residues. Germline V gives CDR1 SGDLS, CDR2 YYNGEE. In nucleotides, the CDR3 is TGTGCCAGCAGCGTAGGTGGGCTGGACTACAATGAGCAGTTCTTC. As protein: CASSVGGLDYNEQFF.

By frequency in the sample, this clonotype is medium-sized (0.01 to 0.1%). The V gene is TRBV29-1, the J gene TRBJ2-5; possibly TRBD1 or TRBD2 for D (5 bases each). CDR1 and CDR2 (germline): SQVTM, ANQGSEA. The CDR3 spans 14 residues. The ends were cut back, 2 bases at V and 5 bases at J, with 15 bases in the middle. The CDR3 coding sequence is TGCAGCGTTGAAATCGGGACCATTGGGGAGACCCAGTACTTC. The encoded protein is CSVEIGTIGETQYF.

Ten or more counts support this clonotype. This sequence joins TRBV20-1 and TRBJ2-1; TRBD2 agrees at 16 bases. This CDR3 has 20 amino acids. The V segment lost 0 bases and the J segment 3 bases; nucleotides outside the gene matches: 11. Germline CDR1 and CDR2: DFQATT and SNEGSKA (reference sequence). The CDR3 reads CSARDRWGTSGGAFYNEQFF. Here the CDR3 DNA reads TGCAGTGCTAGAGATCGGTGGGGGACTAGCGGGGGGGCTTTCTACAATGAGCAGTTCTTC.

The rearrangement joins TRBV11-3 to TRBJ1-6; D not resolved. Germline V gene lookup returns CDR1 SGHNT and CDR2 YENEEA. The V and J ends lost 4 bases and 10 bases respectively, with 11 bases between them. The CDR3 extends over 13 amino acids. This CDR3 reads CASSSFRDSPLHF. CDR3 bases: TGTGCCAGCAGCTCGTTTCGAGACTCACCCCTCCACTTT.

The chain joins TRBV25-1 to TRBJ1-2; TRBD1 is a possible D gene (5 bases). Germline CDR1 and CDR2: MGHDK and SYGVNS. The CDR3 spans 13 residues. Trimming pared 2 bases from V and 4 bases from J, leaving 8 bases between. CDR3 in amino acids: CASSEGQRYGYTF. The CDR3 DNA reads as TGTGCCAGCAGTGAAGGACAACGCTATGGCTACACCTTC.

The chain joins TRBV2 to TRBJ1-4; no reliable D call. The V gene lost 2 bases and the J gene lost 8 bases, with 6 bases spanning the gap. Germline CDR1 reads SNHLY; CDR2 reads FYNNEI. The CDR3 consists of 12 residues. The CDR3, as DNA: TGTGCCAGCAGTGAAATCGTCGAAAAACTGTTTTTT. Protein sequence: CASSEIVEKLFF.

The V call is TRBV2, the J call TRBJ2-2; 10 bases map to TRBD1. The CDR3 runs 17 residues. With 6 bases clipped from V and 7 bases from J, the junction kept 14 bases outside the gene matches. The germline V gene encodes CDR1 SNHLY and CDR2 FYNNEI. This chain's CDR3 is CASSSDRGPEGGGELFF. CDR3 nucleotides: TGTGCCAGCAGCTCCGACAGGGGGCCGGAGGGGGGCGGGGAGCTGTTTTTT.

This clonotype was detected only once. As DNA, the CDR3 is TGCAGTGTTCAGGACAGCTCCAATCAGCCCCAGCATTTT. Translated: CSVQDSSNQPQHF. The genes are TRBV20-1 and TRBJ1-5, with D tentatively TRBD1 (6 bases). The CDR3 has 13 amino acids. Per the germline V gene, CDR1 is DFQATT and CDR2 is SNEGSKA (reference sequence). Trimming took off 7 bases at V and 3 bases at J, with 13 bases between the two ends.

This clonotype has at least ten counts. The chain employs TRBV6-1 and TRBJ1-5, with a weak D call TRBD1 (6 bases). The CDR3 sequence is 17 residues long. V gave up 6 bases and J gave up 1 base, with 19 bases separating them. CDR1 and CDR2 (germline): MNHNS, SASEGT. In nucleotides, the CDR3 is TGTGCCAGCAGGCCAGGGACAACCGTCGCGAGCAATCAGCCCCAGCATTTT. As protein: CASRPGTTVASNQPQHF.

Concerning this clonotype: The germline gene is not matched at one end of the junction; a read error may be the cause. The rearrangement joins TRBV20-1 to TRBJ1-2, with 8 bases identical to TRBD1. Germline loops: CDR1 DFQATT, CDR2 SNEGSKA (reference sequence). This CDR3 has 14 amino acids. The CDR3 protein is CSARDLGTGYGYTF. CDR3 DNA: TGCAGTGCTCGAGACCTGGGGACAGGCTATGGCTACACCTTC.

This chain links TRBV29-1 with TRBJ2-7; D gene uncertain. This CDR3 is 13 amino acids long. The germline V and J ends were trimmed by 4 bases and 5 bases, with 15 bases remaining between them. CDR1 and CDR2 (germline): SQVTM, ANQGSEA. The CDR3 protein is CSVVVGDWDEQYF. The CDR3 region has the DNA TGCAGCGTTGTTGTAGGTGATTGGGACGAGCAGTACTTC.

The count of this clonotype is one. This chain joins TRBV25-1 and TRBJ2-1; D may be TRBD1 (6 bases). Germline V lookup: CDR1 MGHDK, CDR2 SYGVNS. The V end was cut by 6 bases, the J end by 8 bases, with 23 bases between. The CDR3 has 16 residues. CDR3 coding DNA: TGTGCCAGCAGCTTGGCGGCAGGGGAACCTAAGTATGAGCAGTTCTTC. It is translated as CASSLAAGEPKYEQFF.

Here the CDR3 DNA reads TGTGCCACCAGCAGGGAGGGGCATAGCAATCAGCCCCAGCATTTT. It is translated as CATSREGHSNQPQHF. The genes are TRBV15 and TRBJ1-5; the D gene is possibly TRBD1 (5 bases). This CDR3 has 15 residues. Germline CDR1 LNHNV, CDR2 YYDKDF (reference sequence). The V end lost 3 bases, the J end lost 0 bases, and 9 bases lay between the germline ends.

In DNA form, the CDR3 reads TGTGCCAGCAGCGCGGGACTAGCCCTATACAATGAGCAGTTCTTC. This gives the protein CASSAGLALYNEQFF. The rearrangement uses TRBV9 and TRBJ2-1; 9 bases line up with TRBD2. The CDR3 sequence is 15 residues long. Per germline, CDR1 SGDLS and CDR2 YYNGEE. Trimming removed 3 bases from V and 4 bases from J; junction bases left unmatched: 5.

This clonotype is medium-sized by share. The chain couples TRBV5-6 to TRBJ2-7, with D possibly called TRBD1 or TRBD2 (5 bases each). The CDR3 spans 12 residues. V was cut by 4 bases and J by 6 bases, with 11 bases left in between. Germline CDR1 and CDR2: SGHDT and YYEEEE. The CDR3 protein is CASSLGRIEQYF. The DNA for the CDR3 is TGTGCCAGCAGCCTGGGACGGATCGAGCAGTACTTC.

The gene calls are TRBV29-1 and TRBJ1-2; D gene uncertain. Germline assignment: CDR1 SQVTM and CDR2 ANQGSEA. The V end lost 1 base, the J end lost 0 bases, and 9 bases lay between the germline ends. The CDR3 is 14 amino acids. The CDR3 sequence is CSVEGLGSNYGYTF. DNA for the CDR3: TGCAGCGTTGAAGGACTGGGTTCTAACTATGGCTACACCTTC.

The chain links TRBV28 to TRBJ2-5; TRBD2 might be the D (7 bases). The CDR3 spans 16 residues. Germline V gives CDR1 MDHEN, CDR2 SYDVKM. V dropped 1 base and J dropped 3 bases, with 15 bases sitting between them. CDR3 DNA: TGTGCCAGCAGTTTATTCGGCGGGGGCCCTAAAGAGACCCAGTACTTC. It specifies CASSLFGGGPKETQYF. Full variable domain (outside the CDR3, taken from reference TRBV28 and TRBJ2-5): DVKVTQSSRYLVKRTGEKVFLECVQDMDHENMFWYRQDPGLGLRLIYFSYDVKMKEKGDIPEGYSVSREKKERFSLILESASTNQTSMYLCASSLFGGGPKETQYFGPGTRLLVL.

The J gene is TRBJ1-1, the V gene TRBV7-2, with unresolved D. The CDR3 extends over 13 amino acids. The germline V and J ends were trimmed by 2 bases and 4 bases, with 8 bases remaining between them. Per germline, CDR1 SGHTA and CDR2 FQGNSA. The CDR3 spells CASSLRSPTEAFF. The CDR3 region has the DNA TGTGCCAGCAGCTTAAGGTCCCCCACTGAAGCTTTCTTT.

The V gene is TRBV24-1, the J gene TRBJ2-1; 8 bases are a match to TRBD2. The CDR3 runs to 15 residues. The V and J ends lost 7 bases and 7 bases, in that order; junction bases with no gene match: 11. Germline CDR1 reads KGHDR; CDR2 reads SFDVKD. The CDR3 sequence is CATSAGLAGRNEQFF. The DNA of the CDR3 is TGTGCCACCAGCGCTGGACTAGCCGGGAGAAATGAGCAGTTCTTC.

The table lists this clonotype with many counts. As DNA, the CDR3 is TGTGCCAGCAGCCAAGTGGGGGACTATGAAGAGACCCAGTACTTC. Translating it yields CASSQVGDYEETQYF. The chain recombines TRBV3-1 with TRBJ2-5; 7 bases fit TRBD2. Germline assignment: CDR1 LGHDT and CDR2 YNNKEL (reference sequence). Unmatched junction bases numbered 5, after V lost 1 base and J lost 3 bases. This CDR3 comprises 15 residues.

The gene calls are TRBV25-1 and TRBJ2-3; 11 nucleotides align to TRBD2. The CDR3 length is 15 residues. Germline lookup yields CDR1 MGHDK and CDR2 SYGVNS. V lost 6 bases, J lost 7 bases, and 9 bases stayed unmatched. Here the CDR3 DNA reads TGTGCCAGCAGGGGTAGCGGGGGGGCCCTCCATACGCAGTATTTT. This gives the protein CASRGSGGALHTQYF. Full variable domain (remainder filled in from reference TRBV25-1 and TRBJ2-3): EADIYQTPRYLVIGTGKKITLECSQTMGHDKMYWYQQDPGMELHLIHYSYGVNSTEKGDLSSESTVSRIRTEHFPLTLESARPSHTSQYLCASRGSGGALHTQYFGPGTRLTVL.

The rearrangement uses TRBV24-1 and TRBJ2-2; the match to TRBD2 covers 10 bases. CDR1 is KGHDR, CDR2 SFDVKD, per germline. Trimming at V came to 9 bases and at J to 5 bases, leaving 11 bases not matched to a gene. There are 16 residues in the CDR3. The CDR3 region has the DNA TGTGCCACCCGGGTCCGAGTAGCGGGAGGTACCGGGGAGCTGTTTTTT. Its translation is CATRVRVAGGTGELFF.

The CDR3: CASSLAWRDEQYF. CDR3 coding DNA: TGTGCCAGCAGCTTAGCTTGGCGGGACGAGCAGTACTTC. The J gene is TRBJ2-7, the V gene TRBV7-6, with D tentatively TRBD2 (5 bases). Trimming stripped 0 bases from V and 5 bases from J, with 8 bases between. The germline CDR1 and CDR2 sequences are SGHVS and FNYEAQ. There are 13 residues in the CDR3.

This clonotype was found many times. This chain joins TRBV11-1 and TRBJ1-1; 7 bases agree with TRBD1. J lost 1 base, V lost 5 bases, and 4 bases had no gene match. This CDR3 comprises 14 residues. CDR1 and CDR2 (germline): SGHAT, FQDESV (reference sequence). CDR3 coding DNA: TGTGCCAGCAGCCCCGACAGGGAGAACACTGAAGCTTTCTTT. Protein: CASSPDRENTEAFF.

The CDR3 region is CASNRQGGHQPQHF. Written as DNA, the CDR3 is TGTGCCAGCAATCGACAGGGTGGACATCAGCCCCAGCATTTT. The chain uses TRBV2 and TRBJ1-5, with 7 bases lining up with TRBD1. CDR3 length: 14 residues. J lost 5 bases, V lost 7 bases, and 8 bases had no gene match. Germline CDR1 reads SNHLY; CDR2 reads FYNNEI.

This clonotype qualifies as medium-sized. The chain joins TRBV24-1 to TRBJ2-3; perhaps TRBD1 as D (6 bases). From germline, CDR1 is KGHDR and CDR2 SFDVKD. V was clipped by 4 bases and J by 2 bases, with 15 bases between them. The CDR3 runs to 16 residues. The CDR3 sequence: CATSDLSGQNTDTQYF. The CDR3 DNA is TGTGCCACCAGTGACCTCTCCGGACAGAACACAGATACGCAGTATTTT.